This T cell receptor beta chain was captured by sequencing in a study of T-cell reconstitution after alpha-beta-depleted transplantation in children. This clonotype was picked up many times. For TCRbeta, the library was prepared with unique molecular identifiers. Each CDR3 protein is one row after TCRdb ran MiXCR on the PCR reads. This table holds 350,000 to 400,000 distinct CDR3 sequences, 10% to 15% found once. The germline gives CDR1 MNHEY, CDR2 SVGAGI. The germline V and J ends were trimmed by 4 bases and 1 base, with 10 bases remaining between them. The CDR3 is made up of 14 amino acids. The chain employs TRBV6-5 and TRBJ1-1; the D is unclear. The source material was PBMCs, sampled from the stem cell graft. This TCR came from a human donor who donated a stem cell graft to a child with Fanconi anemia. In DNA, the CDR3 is TGTGCCAGCAGTTTATTAGGACCGAACACTGAAGCTTTCTTT. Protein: CASSLLGPNTEAFF.